This record covers a single TCR beta chain. This CDR3 is 14 amino acids long. Trimming pared 0 bases from V and 7 bases from J, leaving 13 bases between. From germline, CDR1 is SQVTM and CDR2 ANQGSEA. TCRdb reprocessed the reads via MiXCR and lists one record per CDR3 protein. This sample has 200,000 to 300,000 distinct CDR3 sequences; 9.1% occur once, and the top ten carry roughly 16%. The sample comes from a study of T cell repertoires in cytomegalovirus infection. This TCR came from a human donor in good health (CMV status not recorded). Some clones in this sample may be carry-over from other donors' samples. The chain uses TRBV29-1 and TRBJ2-1; tentative D call: TRBD2 (7 bases). Sequencing was carried out using PBMCs. CDR3 in DNA: TGCAGCGTTGAAGAGGCGGGGGCAGGGAATGAGCAGTTCTTC. Amino acids: CSVEEAGAGNEQFF.